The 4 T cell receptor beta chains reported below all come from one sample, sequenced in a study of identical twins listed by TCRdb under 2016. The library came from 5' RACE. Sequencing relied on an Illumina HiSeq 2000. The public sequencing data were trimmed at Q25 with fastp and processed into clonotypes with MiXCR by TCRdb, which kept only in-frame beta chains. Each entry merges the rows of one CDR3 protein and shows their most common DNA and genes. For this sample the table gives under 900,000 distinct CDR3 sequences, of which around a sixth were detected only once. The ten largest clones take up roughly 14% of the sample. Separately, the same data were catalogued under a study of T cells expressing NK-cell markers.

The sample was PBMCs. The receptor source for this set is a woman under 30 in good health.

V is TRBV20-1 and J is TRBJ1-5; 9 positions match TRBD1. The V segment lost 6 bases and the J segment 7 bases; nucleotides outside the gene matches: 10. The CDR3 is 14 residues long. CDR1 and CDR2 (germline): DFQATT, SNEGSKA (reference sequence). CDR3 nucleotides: TGCAGTGCAAACCGGGACAGGGAAGGGCAGCCCCAGCATTTT. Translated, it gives CSANRDREGQPQHF.

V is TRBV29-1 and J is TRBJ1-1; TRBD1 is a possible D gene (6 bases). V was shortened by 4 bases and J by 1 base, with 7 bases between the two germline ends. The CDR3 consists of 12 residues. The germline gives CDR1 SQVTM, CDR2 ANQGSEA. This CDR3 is CSVARGNTEAFF. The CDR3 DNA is TGCAGCGTTGCCAGGGGGAACACTGAAGCTTTCTTT.

CDR3 residues: CASSSTSGTGLEQFF. In DNA, the CDR3 is TGTGCCAGCAGTTCGACTAGCGGGACCGGCCTGGAGCAGTTCTTC. The rearrangement joins TRBV12-3 or TRBV12-4 to TRBJ2-1, with 11 bases lining up with TRBD2. With 4 bases clipped from V and 10 bases from J, the junction kept 9 bases outside the gene matches. This CDR3 has 15 residues.

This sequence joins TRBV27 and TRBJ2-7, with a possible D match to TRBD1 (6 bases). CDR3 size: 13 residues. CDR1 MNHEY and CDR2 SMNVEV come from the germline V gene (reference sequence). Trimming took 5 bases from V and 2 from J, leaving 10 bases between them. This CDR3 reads CASSMDRTYEQYF. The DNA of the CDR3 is TGTGCCAGCAGTATGGACAGAACCTACGAGCAGTACTTC.